Listed below are T cell receptor beta chains from one sample, sequenced in a study of blood T cell repertoires in COVID-19. The protocol was immunoSEQ multiplex PCR, while the TCRdb copy is restricted to in-frame clones and leaves out a portion. Here the sample spans roughly 150,000 clones, 80% to 90% being singletons. The sequenced sample consisted of peripheral blood. The origin of the receptors is a human donor in a cohort sampled during active COVID-19. Each CDR3 is given with its conserved first and last residue. The D gene is left open where the match is weak. Clone size, where shown, is once, few, many, or a class for clones that have expanded.

j_call,v_call,d_call,clone_size,cdr3_nt,cdr3_aa
TRBJ1-4,TRBV11-2,NA,NA,TGTGCCAGCAGCTGGGGAGTCAATGAAAAACTGTTTTTT,CASSWGVNEKLFF
TRBJ1-1,TRBV27,NA,NA,TGTGCCAGCAAACAATATAACACTGAAGCTTTCTTT,CASKQYNTEAFF
TRBJ1-6,TRBV5-8,NA,NA,TGTGCCAGCAGCTTGGTTGACAGTTATAATTCACCCCTCCACTTT,CASSLVDSYNSPLHF
TRBJ2-2,TRBV19,TRBD1,once,TGTGCCAGTAGTATTAAGGGGGCCGCCGGGGAGCTGTTTTTT,CASSIKGAAGELFF
TRBJ1-2,TRBV4-3,NA,NA,TGCGCCAGCAGCCAAAGCAGGCTTGCGGGCTATGGCTACACCTTC,CASSQSRLAGYGYTF
TRBJ2-5,TRBV12-3/TRBV12-4,TRBD2,NA,TGTGCCAGTCAAGCGGGAGCGGCGACCCAGTACTTC,CASQAGAATQYF
TRBJ2-3,TRBV10-3,NA,NA,TGTGCCATCGCCACGTTTGGAGACACAGATACGCAGTATTTT,CAIATFGDTDTQYF
TRBJ2-7,TRBV27,NA,once,TGTGCCAGCAGTTCGACAGGATACGAGCAGTACTTC,CASSSTGYEQYF
TRBJ2-7,TRBV19,TRBD1,NA,TGTGCCAGTAGTATTACAGGGGGAACGATCTACGAGCAGTACTTC,CASSITGGTIYEQYF
TRBJ2-3,TRBV19,TRBD2,NA,TGTGCCAGTAGTCTGACTAGCGACATAGATACGCAGTATTTT,CASSLTSDIDTQYF
TRBJ2-3,TRBV11-2,NA,NA,TGTGCCAGCAGCGACGCCCGAACCGGGAGTGGGGCCGATACGCAGTATTTT,CASSDARTGSGADTQYF
TRBJ1-1,TRBV29-1,TRBD1,NA,TGCAGCGCTAGGGACAGATTGAACACTGAAGCTTTCTTT,CSARDRLNTEAFF
TRBJ1-4,TRBV19,NA,NA,TGTGCCAGTAGTATAGGCGGTAATGAAAAACTGTTTTTT,CASSIGGNEKLFF
TRBJ2-3,TRBV29-1,NA,NA,TGCAGCGTTGAAACAACCGCCCCTAGCACAGATACGCAGTATTTT,CSVETTAPSTDTQYF
TRBJ2-7,TRBV27,TRBD2,NA,TGTGCCAGCAGCGCGGGGGGGGTGTCGCGCGAGCAGTACTTC,CASSAGGVSREQYF
TRBJ2-2,TRBV18,NA,NA,TGTGCCAGCTCACCACCTACCAGGGCCACCGGGGAGCTGTTTTTT,CASSPPTRATGELFF
TRBJ2-1,TRBV11-2,TRBD2,NA,TGTGCCAGCAGCTTAGAGGGGGGGTACAATGAGCAGTTCTTC,CASSLEGGYNEQFF
TRBJ2-5,TRBV7-6,TRBD2,few,TGTGCCAGCAGCCCTCGGGGACTAGCGTCTTTTGGCGAGACCCAGTACTTC,CASSPRGLASFGETQYF
TRBJ2-3,TRBV6-2/TRBV6-3,NA,NA,TGTGCCAGCAGTCCCATTTTAGTGGCAGATACGCAGTATTTT,CASSPILVADTQYF
TRBJ1-6,TRBV27,TRBD1,NA,TGTGCCAGCAGTTTTGGGGACAGGGATTCACCCCTCCACTTT,CASSFGDRDSPLHF
TRBJ2-7,TRBV30,NA,NA,TGTGCCTGGAGTGTCTGGGGGGGGCAGGTTCCCCTCTACGAGCAGTACTTC,CAWSVWGGQVPLYEQYF
TRBJ1-2,TRBV25-1,NA,NA,TGTGCCAGCAGTGAATGGGGGGAGGGGTATGGCTACACCTTC,CASSEWGEGYGYTF
TRBJ1-5,TRBV2,NA,NA,TGTGCCAGCAGCGACGGGCCCAGGGGTTATAGCAATCAGCCCCAGCATTTT,CASSDGPRGYSNQPQHF
TRBJ2-7,TRBV12-3/TRBV12-4,TRBD1,NA,TGTGCCAGCAGTTTACAGGGGGCCTACGAGCAGTACTTC,CASSLQGAYEQYF
TRBJ2-5,TRBV5-1,TRBD2,NA,TGCGCCAGCACCCTGCGGGAGCTAGAATCATCAGAGACCCAGTACTTC,CASTLRELESSETQYF
TRBJ1-3,TRBV5-1,NA,NA,TGCGCCAGCAGCTTGGCCGGGATGAGCTCTGGAAACACCATATATTTT,CASSLAGMSSGNTIYF
TRBJ2-2,TRBV7-2,NA,NA,TGTGCCAGCAGCTTAGCGGCAGGGAGGATAGGCGCCGGGGAGCTGTTTTTT,CASSLAAGRIGAGELFF
TRBJ2-5,TRBV6-2/TRBV6-3,TRBD1,NA,TGTGCCAGCAGTTACTCGGGACAGACTCTGAGGGAGACCCAGTACTTC,CASSYSGQTLRETQYF
TRBJ1-1,TRBV10-1,NA,once,TGCGCCAGCAGTGAGCAGGGGAACACTGAAGCTTTCTTT,CASSEQGNTEAFF
TRBJ1-1,TRBV14,NA,NA,TGTGCCAGCAGCCAAGATTGGAGGGCCGCTTTCTTT,CASSQDWRAAFF
TRBJ2-1,TRBV7-6,TRBD1,NA,TGTGCCAGCAGGCAAAGACAGGGGGGCAATGAGCAGTTCTTC,CASRQRQGGNEQFF
TRBJ2-6,TRBV18,NA,NA,TGTGCCAGCTCAAACCGAGGTGACAGCCTTCCGGGTGGGGCCAACGTCCTGACTTTC,CASSNRGDSLPGGANVLTF
TRBJ1-1,TRBV6-7,NA,NA,TGTGCCAGCAAGGTTAATCAGGGGAACACTGAAGCTTTCTTT,CASKVNQGNTEAFF
TRBJ1-2,TRBV7-9,NA,NA,TGTGCCAGCAGCCCAAGGCTGGTACCCGGGAACTATGGCTACACCTTC,CASSPRLVPGNYGYTF
TRBJ2-1,TRBV11-3,TRBD1,NA,TGTGCCAGCAGCTTAGGGGACAGCTCCTACAATGAGCAGTTCTTC,CASSLGDSSYNEQFF
TRBJ2-3,TRBV11-3,TRBD2,NA,TGTGCCAGCAGTCCGAGGACTAGTCCAGATACGCAGTATTTT,CASSPRTSPDTQYF
TRBJ2-5,TRBV7-9,NA,NA,TGTGCCAGCAGCTTGAGGAGACAAGAGACCCAGTACTTC,CASSLRRQETQYF
TRBJ1-2,TRBV7-9,NA,NA,TGTGCCAGCAGCTATACAGCATATGGCTACACCTTC,CASSYTAYGYTF
TRBJ2-3,TRBV11-2,TRBD2,NA,TGTGCCAGCAGCCCAGACGGGGGGGCCCAAGATACGCAGTATTTT,CASSPDGGAQDTQYF
TRBJ1-5,TRBV4-3,NA,once,TGCGCCAGCAGCCAAGATCGAGCGCCTACATGGTCCCAGCATTTT,CASSQDRAPTWSQHF
TRBJ2-3,TRBV7-2,NA,NA,TGTGCCAGCAGCTTAGGTCTAGGCACAGATACGCAGTATTTT,CASSLGLGTDTQYF
TRBJ1-4,TRBV2,TRBD1,NA,TGTGCCAGCGGTCCCTCGGGACAGGTTAATGAAAAACTGTTTTTT,CASGPSGQVNEKLFF
TRBJ1-2,TRBV6-5,TRBD1,once,TGTGCCAGCAAAGACAGGGGGAAAGCTAACTATGGCTACACCTTC,CASKDRGKANYGYTF
TRBJ2-7,TRBV4-3,TRBD2,NA,TGCGCCAGCAGCCAAGACGCGGGGGGAAAGATGGACGAGCAGTACTTC,CASSQDAGGKMDEQYF
TRBJ2-1,TRBV28,TRBD1,NA,TGTGCCAGTCAGGGGGCGCAGGGTGAGCAGTTCTTC,CASQGAQGEQFF